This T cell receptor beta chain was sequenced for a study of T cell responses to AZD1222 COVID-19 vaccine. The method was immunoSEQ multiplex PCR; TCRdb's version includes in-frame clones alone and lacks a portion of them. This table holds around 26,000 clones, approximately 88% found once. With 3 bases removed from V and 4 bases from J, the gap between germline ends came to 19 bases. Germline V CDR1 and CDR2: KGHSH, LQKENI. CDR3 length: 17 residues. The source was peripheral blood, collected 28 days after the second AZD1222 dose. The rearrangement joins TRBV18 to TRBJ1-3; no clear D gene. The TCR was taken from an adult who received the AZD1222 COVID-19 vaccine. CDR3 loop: CASSPTVLDVSGNTIYF. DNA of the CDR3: TGTGCCAGCTCACCGACTGTTCTGGATGTCTCCGGAAACACCATATATTTT. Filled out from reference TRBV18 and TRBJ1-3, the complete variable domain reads NAGVMQNPRHLVRRRGQEARLRCSPMKGHSHVYWYRQLPEEGLKFMVYLQKENIIDESGMPKERFSAEFPKEGPSILRIQQVVRGDSAAYFCASSPTVLDVSGNTIYFGEGSWLTVV.